The present TCR beta chain was sequenced within a study of cytomegalovirus exposure and HLA in healthy donors. CDR3 size: 13 residues. From germline, CDR1 is SGHNT and CDR2 YYREEE (reference sequence). The V end was cut by 4 bases, the J end by 0 bases, with 5 bases between. The count of this clone is one. The antigen is unknown. Study-wide findings and caveats: Using a false discovery rate of 0.05, a later analysis showed that 15,000 to 20,000 TCR beta sequences were associated with HLA alleles. Accurate prediction of most subjects' HLA-A and HLA-B alleles from TCR beta sequences was reported.

Amplification used 60 Vbeta primers and 13 Jbeta primers. Generated by immunoSEQ multiplex PCR, the TCRdb table keeps only in-frame clones and is missing some. The sample holds under 200,000 clones, less than 90% seen once. The chain employs TRBV5-4 and TRBJ1-3; D not certain. This TCR was recovered from a man aged 30 to 45 in good health and CMV-seronegative. Sequencing was performed on PBMCs. The CDR3 nucleotides read TGTGCCAGCAGCGAGATCTCTGGAAACACCATATATTTT. The encoded protein is CASSEISGNTIYF.